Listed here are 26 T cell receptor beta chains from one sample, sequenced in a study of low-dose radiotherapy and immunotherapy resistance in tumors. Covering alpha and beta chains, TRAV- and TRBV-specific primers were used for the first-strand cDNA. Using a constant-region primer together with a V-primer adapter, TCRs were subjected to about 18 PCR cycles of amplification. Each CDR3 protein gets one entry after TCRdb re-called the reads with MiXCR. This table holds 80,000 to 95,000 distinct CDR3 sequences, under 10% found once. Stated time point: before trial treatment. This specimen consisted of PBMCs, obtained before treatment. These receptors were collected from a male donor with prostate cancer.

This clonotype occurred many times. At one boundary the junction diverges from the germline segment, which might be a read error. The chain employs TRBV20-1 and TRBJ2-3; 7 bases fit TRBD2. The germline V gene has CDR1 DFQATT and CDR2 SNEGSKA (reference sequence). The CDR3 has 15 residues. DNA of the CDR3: TGCAGTGCTGGAGAAGGCGGGAGTGTCGCAGATACGCAGTATTTT. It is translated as CSAGEGGSVADTQYF.

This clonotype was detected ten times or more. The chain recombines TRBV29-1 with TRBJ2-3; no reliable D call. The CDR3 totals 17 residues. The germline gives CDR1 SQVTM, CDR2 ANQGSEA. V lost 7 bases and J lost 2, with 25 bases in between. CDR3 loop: CSASLESAVLYTDTQYF. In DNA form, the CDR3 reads TGCAGCGCCTCCCTTGAATCGGCGGTACTCTACACAGATACGCAGTATTTT.

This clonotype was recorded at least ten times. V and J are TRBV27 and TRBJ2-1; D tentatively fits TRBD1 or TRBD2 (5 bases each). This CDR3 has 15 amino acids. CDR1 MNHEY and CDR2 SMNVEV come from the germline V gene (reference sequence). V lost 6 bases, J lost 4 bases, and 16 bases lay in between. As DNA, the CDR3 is TGTGCCAGCAGACCCGGGACCGTCCCTTACAATGAGCAGTTCTTC. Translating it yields CASRPGTVPYNEQFF.

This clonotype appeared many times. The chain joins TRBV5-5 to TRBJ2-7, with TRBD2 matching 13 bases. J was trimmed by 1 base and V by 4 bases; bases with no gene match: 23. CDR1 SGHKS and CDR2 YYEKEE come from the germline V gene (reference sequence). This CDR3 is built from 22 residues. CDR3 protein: CASSLLGQVYRWTSGSSYEQYF. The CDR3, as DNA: TGTGCCAGCAGCCTGCTGGGCCAGGTATATCGGTGGACTAGCGGGAGTTCCTACGAGCAGTACTTC.

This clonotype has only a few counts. CDR3 DNA: TGCAGTGCTTCCTCCGGGGTTAATTCACCCCTCCACTTT. Its translation is CSASSGVNSPLHF. The chain joins TRBV20-1 to TRBJ1-6; D gene uncertain. Germline CDR1 DFQATT, CDR2 SNEGSKA (reference sequence). The length of the CDR3 is 13 residues. V was clipped by 5 bases and J by 6 bases, with 11 bases between them.

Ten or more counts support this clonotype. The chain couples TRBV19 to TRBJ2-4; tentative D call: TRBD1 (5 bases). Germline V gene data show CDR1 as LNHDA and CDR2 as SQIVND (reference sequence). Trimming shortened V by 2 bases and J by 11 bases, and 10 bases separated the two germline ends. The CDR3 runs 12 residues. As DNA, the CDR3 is TGTGCCAGTAGTATATCGCAGGGCCTTCAGTACTTC. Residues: CASSISQGLQYF.

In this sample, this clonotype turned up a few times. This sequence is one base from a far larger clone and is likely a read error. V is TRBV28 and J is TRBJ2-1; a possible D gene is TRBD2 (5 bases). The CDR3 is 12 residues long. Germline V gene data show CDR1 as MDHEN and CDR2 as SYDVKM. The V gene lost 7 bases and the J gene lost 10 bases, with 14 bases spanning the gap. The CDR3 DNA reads TGTGCCAGCATGGGGAGCTCCTACGAGCAGTTCTTC. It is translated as CASMGSSYEQFF.

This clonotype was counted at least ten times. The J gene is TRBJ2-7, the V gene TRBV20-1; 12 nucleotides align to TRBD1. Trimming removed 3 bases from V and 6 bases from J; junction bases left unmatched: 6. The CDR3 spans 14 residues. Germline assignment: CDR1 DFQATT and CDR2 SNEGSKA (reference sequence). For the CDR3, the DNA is TGCAGTGCTAGGACCGGGACAGGGGGCGGCGAGCAGTACTTC. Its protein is CSARTGTGGGEQYF.

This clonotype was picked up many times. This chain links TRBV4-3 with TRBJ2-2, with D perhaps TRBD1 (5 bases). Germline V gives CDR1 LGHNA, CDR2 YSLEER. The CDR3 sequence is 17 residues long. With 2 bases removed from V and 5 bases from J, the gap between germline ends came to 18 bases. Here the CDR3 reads CASSQSIRVEWTGELFF. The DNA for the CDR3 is TGCGCCAGCAGCCAATCAATCAGGGTAGAATGGACCGGGGAGCTGTTTTTT.

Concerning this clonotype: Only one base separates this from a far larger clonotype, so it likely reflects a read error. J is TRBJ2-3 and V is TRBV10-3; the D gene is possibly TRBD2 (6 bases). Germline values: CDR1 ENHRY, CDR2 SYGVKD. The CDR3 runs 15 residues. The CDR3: CSSSSSGVRADTQYF. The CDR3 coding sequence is TGTTCCAGCAGTTCGTCGGGGGTACGCGCAGATACGCAGTATTTT.

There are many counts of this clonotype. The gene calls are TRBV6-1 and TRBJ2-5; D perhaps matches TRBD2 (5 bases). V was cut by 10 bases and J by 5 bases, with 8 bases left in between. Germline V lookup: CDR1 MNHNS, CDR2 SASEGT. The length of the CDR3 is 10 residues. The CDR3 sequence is CAIRRETQYF. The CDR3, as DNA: TGTGCCATCAGGAGGGAGACCCAGTACTTC.

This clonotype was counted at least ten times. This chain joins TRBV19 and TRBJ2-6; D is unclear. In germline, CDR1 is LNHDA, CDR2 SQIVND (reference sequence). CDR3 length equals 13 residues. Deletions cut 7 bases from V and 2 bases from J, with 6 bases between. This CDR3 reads CASTDPGANVLTF. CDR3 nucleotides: TGTGCCAGTACAGACCCTGGGGCCAACGTCCTGACTTTC.

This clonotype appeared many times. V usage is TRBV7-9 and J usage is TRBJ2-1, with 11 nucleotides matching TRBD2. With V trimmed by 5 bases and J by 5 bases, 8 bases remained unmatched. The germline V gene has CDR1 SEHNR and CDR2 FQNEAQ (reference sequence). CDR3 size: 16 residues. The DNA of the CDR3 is TGTGCCAGCAGCCTCACCGGGACTAGCGGACACAATGAGCAGTTCTTC. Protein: CASSLTGTSGHNEQFF.

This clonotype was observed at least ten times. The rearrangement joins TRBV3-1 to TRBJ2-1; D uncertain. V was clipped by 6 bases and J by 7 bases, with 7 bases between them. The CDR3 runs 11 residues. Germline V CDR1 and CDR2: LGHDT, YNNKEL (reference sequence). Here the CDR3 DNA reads TGTGCCAGCAGATTGAGTAATGAGCAGTTCTTC. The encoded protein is CASRLSNEQFF.

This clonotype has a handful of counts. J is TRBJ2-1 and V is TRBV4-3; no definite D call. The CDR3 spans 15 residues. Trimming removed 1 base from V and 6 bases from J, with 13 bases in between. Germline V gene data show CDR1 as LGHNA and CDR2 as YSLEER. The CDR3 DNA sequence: TGCGCCAGCAGCCAAGCGCTTTTAAACGGCAATGAGCAGTTCTTC. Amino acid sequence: CASSQALLNGNEQFF.

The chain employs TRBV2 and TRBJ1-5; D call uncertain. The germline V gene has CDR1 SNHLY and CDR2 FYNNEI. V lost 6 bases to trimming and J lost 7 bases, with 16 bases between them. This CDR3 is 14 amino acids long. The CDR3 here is CASRVTRTGQPQHF. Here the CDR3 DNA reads TGTGCCAGCAGGGTGACAAGGACGGGACAGCCCCAGCATTTT.

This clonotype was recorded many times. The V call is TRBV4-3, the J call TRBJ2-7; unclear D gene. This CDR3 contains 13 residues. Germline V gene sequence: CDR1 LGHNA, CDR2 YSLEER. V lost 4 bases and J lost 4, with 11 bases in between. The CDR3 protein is CASSPTKGYEQYF. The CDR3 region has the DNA TGCGCCAGCAGCCCTACGAAAGGTTACGAGCAGTACTTC.

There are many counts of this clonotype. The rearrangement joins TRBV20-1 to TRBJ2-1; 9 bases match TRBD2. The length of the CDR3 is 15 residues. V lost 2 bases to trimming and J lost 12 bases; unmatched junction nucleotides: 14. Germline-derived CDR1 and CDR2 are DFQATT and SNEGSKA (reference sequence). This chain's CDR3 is CSARLHSGRASVQFF. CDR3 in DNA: TGCAGTGCTAGATTACATAGCGGGAGAGCCTCGGTGCAGTTCTTC.

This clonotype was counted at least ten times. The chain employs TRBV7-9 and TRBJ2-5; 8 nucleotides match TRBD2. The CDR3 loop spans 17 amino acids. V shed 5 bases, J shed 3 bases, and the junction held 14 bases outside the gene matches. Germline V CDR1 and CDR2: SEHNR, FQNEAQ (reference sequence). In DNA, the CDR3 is TGTGCCAGCAGCCGGGGGGTCGGGAGGGCCGATAAAGAGACCCAGTACTTC. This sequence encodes CASSRGVGRADKETQYF.

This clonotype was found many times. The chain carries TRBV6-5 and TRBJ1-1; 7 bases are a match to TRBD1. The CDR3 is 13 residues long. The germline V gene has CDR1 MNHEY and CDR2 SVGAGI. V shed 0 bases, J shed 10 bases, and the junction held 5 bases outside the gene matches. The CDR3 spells CASSYSEQGLAFF. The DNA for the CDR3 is TGTGCCAGCAGTTACTCGGAACAGGGGTTAGCTTTCTTT.

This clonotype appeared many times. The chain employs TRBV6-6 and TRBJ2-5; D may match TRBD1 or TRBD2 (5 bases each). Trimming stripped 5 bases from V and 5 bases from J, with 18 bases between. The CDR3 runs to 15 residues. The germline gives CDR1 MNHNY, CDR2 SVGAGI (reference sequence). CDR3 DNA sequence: TGTGCCAGCAGTCTGTCCGGGACCTGGAGGGAGACCCAGTACTTC. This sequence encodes CASSLSGTWRETQYF.

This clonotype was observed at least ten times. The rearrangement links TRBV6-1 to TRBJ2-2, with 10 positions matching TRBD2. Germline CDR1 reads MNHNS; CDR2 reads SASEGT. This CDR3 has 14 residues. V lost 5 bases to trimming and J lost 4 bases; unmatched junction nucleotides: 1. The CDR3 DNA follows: TGTGCCAGCAGTAGCGGGAGGGCCACCGGGGAGCTGTTTTTT. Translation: CASSSGRATGELFF.

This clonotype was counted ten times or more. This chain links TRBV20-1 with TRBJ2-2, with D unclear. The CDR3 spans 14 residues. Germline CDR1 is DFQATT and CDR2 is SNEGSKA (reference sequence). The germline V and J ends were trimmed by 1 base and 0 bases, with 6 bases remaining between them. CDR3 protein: CSARVTSNTGELFF. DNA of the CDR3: TGCAGTGCTAGAGTCACTTCGAACACCGGGGAGCTGTTTTTT.

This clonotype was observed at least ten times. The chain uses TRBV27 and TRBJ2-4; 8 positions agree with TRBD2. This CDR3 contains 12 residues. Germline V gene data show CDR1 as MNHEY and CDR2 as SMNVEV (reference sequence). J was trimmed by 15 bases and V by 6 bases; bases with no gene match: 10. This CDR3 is CASSQGGGRMYF. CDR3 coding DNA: TGTGCCAGCAGCCAGGGCGGGGGGCGAATGTACTTC.

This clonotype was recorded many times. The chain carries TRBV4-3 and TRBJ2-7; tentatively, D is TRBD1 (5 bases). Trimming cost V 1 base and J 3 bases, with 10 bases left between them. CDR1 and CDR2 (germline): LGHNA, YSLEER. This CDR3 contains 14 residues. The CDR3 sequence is CASSQVAGIYEQYF. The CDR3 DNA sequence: TGCGCCAGCAGCCAAGTTGCAGGGATCTACGAGCAGTACTTC.

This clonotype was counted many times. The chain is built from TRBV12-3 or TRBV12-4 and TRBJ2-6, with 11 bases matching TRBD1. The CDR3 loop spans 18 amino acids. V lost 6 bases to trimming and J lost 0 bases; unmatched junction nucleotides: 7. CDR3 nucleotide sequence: TGTGCCAGCAGCGGGAGGGACAGGGGGGACTCTGGGGCCAACGTCCTGACTTTC. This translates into CASSGRDRGDSGANVLTF.